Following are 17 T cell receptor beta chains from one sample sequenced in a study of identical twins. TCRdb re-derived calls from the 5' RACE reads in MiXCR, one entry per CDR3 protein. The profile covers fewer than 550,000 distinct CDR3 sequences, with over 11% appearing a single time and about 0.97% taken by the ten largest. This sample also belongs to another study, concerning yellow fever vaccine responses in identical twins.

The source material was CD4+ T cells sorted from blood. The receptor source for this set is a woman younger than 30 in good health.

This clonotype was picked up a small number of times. The CDR3 nucleotides are TGTGCCAGCAGCCCTTTACTAGCGGGAGGGCCTAGTTTCTACAATGAGCAGTTCTTC. Encoded protein: CASSPLLAGGPSFYNEQFF. The chain recombines TRBV7-8 with TRBJ2-1, with 13 bases aligning to TRBD2. The germline CDR1 and CDR2 sequences are SGHVS and FQNEAQ. There are 19 residues in the CDR3. Trimming cost V 5 bases and J 3 bases; bases outside gene matches: 13.

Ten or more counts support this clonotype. The CDR3 DNA reads as TGTGCCAGCAGCCGCCAGACTAGCGGGACTTACAATGAGCAGTTCTTC. As protein: CASSRQTSGTYNEQFF. The chain has TRBV4-2 and TRBJ2-1; 11 bases fit TRBD2. CDR1 is LGHNA and CDR2 is YNFKEQ in the germline V gene. This CDR3 contains 16 residues. V gave up 4 bases and J gave up 4 bases; unmatched junction bases: 6.

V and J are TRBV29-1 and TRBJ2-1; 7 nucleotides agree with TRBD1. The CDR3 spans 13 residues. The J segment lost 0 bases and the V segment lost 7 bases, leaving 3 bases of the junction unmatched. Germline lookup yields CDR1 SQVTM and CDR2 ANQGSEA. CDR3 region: CSGGQSSYNEQFF. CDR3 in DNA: TGCAGCGGGGGACAGAGCTCCTACAATGAGCAGTTCTTC.

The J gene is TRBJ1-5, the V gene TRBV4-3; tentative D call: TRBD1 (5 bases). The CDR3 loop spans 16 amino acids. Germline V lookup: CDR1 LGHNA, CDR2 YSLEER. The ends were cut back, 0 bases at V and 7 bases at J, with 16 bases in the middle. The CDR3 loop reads CASSQDKGRATQPQHF. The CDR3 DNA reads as TGCGCCAGCAGCCAAGATAAAGGCAGGGCGACCCAGCCCCAGCATTTT.

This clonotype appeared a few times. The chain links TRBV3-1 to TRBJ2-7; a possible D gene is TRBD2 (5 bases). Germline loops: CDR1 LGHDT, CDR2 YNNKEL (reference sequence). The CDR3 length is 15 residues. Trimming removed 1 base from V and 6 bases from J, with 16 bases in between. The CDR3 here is CASSQVILDRLEQYF. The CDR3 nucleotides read TGTGCCAGCAGCCAAGTCATACTAGACCGTCTCGAGCAGTACTTC.

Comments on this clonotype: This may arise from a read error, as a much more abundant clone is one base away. This chain's CDR3 is CSAISCGDSGYTF. The DNA for the CDR3 is TGCAGCGCCATTAGCTGTGGCGATAGTGGCTACACCTTC. The chain has TRBV20-1 and TRBJ1-2; D not certain. From germline, CDR1 is DFQATT and CDR2 SNEGSKA (reference sequence). This CDR3 region has 13 residues.

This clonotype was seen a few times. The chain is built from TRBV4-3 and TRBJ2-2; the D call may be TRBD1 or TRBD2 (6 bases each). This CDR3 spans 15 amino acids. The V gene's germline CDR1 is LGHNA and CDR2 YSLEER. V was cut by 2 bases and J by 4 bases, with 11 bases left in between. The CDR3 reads CASSQTGAITGELFF. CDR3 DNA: TGCGCCAGCAGCCAAACGGGGGCCATCACCGGGGAGCTGTTTTTT.

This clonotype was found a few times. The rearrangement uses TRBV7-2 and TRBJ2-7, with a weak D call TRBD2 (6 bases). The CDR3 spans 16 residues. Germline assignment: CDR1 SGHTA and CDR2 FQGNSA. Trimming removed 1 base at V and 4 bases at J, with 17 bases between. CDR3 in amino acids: CASSLGWVGRGYEQYF. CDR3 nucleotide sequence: TGTGCCAGCAGCTTAGGTTGGGTCGGGAGAGGGTACGAGCAGTACTTC.

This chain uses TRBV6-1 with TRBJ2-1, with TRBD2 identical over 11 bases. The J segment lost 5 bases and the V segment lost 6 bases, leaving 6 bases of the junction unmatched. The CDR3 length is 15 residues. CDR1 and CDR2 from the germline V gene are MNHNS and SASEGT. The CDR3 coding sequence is TGTGCCAGCAGGAGAGGGACTAGCGGAGACAATGAGCAGTTCTTC. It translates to CASRRGTSGDNEQFF.

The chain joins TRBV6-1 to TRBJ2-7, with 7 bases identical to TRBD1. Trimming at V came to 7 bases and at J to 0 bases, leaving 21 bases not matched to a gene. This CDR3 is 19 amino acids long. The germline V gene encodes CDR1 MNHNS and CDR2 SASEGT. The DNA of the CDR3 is TGTGCCAGCAATAACGGGCAGGACAGGATCGCGCCTAGCTCCTACGAGCAGTACTTC. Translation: CASNNGQDRIAPSSYEQYF.

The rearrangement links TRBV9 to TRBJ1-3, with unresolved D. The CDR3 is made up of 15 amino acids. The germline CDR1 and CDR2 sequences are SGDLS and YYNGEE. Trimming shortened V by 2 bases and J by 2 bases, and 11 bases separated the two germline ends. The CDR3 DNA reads TGTGCCAGCAGCGTGCTGGGTTCGGCTGGAAACACCATATATTTT. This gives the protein CASSVLGSAGNTIYF.

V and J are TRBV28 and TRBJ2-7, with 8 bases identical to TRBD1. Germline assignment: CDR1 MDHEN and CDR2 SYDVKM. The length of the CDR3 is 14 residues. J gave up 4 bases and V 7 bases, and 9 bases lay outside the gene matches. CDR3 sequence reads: CASKPGQARYEQYF. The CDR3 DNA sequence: TGTGCCAGCAAACCGGGACAGGCCAGATACGAGCAGTACTTC.

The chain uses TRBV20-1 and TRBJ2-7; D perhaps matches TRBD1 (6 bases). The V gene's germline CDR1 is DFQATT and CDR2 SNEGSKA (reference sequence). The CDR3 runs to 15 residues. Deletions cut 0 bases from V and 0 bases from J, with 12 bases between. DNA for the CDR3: TGCAGTGCTAGAGATGGACAGATGAACTCCTACGAGCAGTACTTC. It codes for CSARDGQMNSYEQYF.

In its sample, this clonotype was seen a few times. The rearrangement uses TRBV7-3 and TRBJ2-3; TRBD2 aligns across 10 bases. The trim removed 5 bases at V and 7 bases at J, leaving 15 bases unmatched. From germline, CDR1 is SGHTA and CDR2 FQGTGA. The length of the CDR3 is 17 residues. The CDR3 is CASSPPRASGGSNTQYF. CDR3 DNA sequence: TGTGCCAGCAGCCCCCCTAGGGCTAGCGGGGGAAGTAATACGCAGTATTTT.

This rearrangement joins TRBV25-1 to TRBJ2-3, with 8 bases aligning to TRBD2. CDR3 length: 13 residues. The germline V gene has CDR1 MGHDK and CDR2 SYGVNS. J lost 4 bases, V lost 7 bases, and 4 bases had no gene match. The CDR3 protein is CASKREFADTQYF. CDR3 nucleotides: TGTGCCAGCAAGCGGGAGTTTGCAGATACGCAGTATTTT.

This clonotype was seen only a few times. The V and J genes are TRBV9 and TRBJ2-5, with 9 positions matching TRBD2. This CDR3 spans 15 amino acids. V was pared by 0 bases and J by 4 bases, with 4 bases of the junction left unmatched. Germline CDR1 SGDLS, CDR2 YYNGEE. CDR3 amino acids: CASSVEIAGVETQYF. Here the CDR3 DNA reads TGTGCCAGCAGCGTAGAAATAGCGGGAGTAGAGACCCAGTACTTC.

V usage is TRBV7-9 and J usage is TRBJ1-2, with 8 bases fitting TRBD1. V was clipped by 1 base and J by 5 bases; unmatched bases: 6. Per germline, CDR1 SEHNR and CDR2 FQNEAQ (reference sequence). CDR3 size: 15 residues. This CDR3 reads CASSLGGTGFYGYTF. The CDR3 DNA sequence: TGTGCCAGCAGCTTAGGAGGGACAGGTTTTTATGGCTACACCTTC. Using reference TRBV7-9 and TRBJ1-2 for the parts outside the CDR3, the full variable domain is DTGVSQNPRHKITKRGQNVTFRCDPISEHNRLYWYRQTLGQGPEFLTYFQNEAQLEKSRLLSDRFSAERPKGSFSTLEIQRTEQGDSAMYLCASSLGGTGFYGYTFGSGTRLTVV.